The 15 T cell receptor beta chains below were found in one sample sequenced in a study of Tregs in tolerant kidney transplant recipients (dated by TCRdb to between 2018 and 2020). The library was prepared using the immunoSEQ multiplex PCR assay. TCRdb's version of the immuneACCESS table is confined to in-frame rearrangements and falls short of the full clone set. An unresolved V gene accounts for under half of the shortfall where checked; the remainder is of unknown origin. The sample records under 20,000 clones, roughly four fifths of which are singletons. Of the sample, 2% to 2.5% falls within the top ten clones. Sample: Tregs from blood. These receptors came from a human donor in good health.

This sequence joins TRBV5-4 and TRBJ2-7, with 7 nucleotides matching TRBD2. CDR3 length: 17 residues. Germline V gene sequence: CDR1 SGHNT, CDR2 YYREEE (reference sequence). The V gene end was trimmed by 0 bases and the J gene end by 4 bases; junction bases not matched to a gene: 13. The CDR3 DNA follows: TGTGCCAGCAGCTTGGTGCCTTTGGGCGGGAGAAAATACGAGCAGTACTTC. It translates to CASSLVPLGGRKYEQYF.

J is TRBJ1-3 and V is TRBV4-1; tentatively, D is TRBD1 (6 bases). The germline V gene has CDR1 MGHRA and CDR2 YSYEKL. The CDR3 totals 16 residues. V lost 4 bases and J lost 6, with 19 bases in between. The CDR3 protein is CASSRGHGSVENTIYF. DNA of the CDR3: TGCGCCAGCAGCCGGGGACATGGGTCCGTGGAAAACACCATATATTTT.

V gene TRBV6-5 combines with J gene TRBJ2-2; D is unresolved. Germline CDR1 MNHEY, CDR2 SVGAGI. The CDR3 runs to 13 residues. V lost 10 bases and J lost 3, with 12 bases in between. CDR3 DNA: TGTGCCACCTGCCCCCGGGACACCGGGGAGCTGTTTTTT. Amino acid sequence: CATCPRDTGELFF.

The gene calls are TRBV7-7 and TRBJ1-3; 8 nucleotides line up with TRBD1. The CDR3 covers 15 residues. The germline V gene has CDR1 SSHAT and CDR2 FNYEAQ (reference sequence). Losses at the gene ends were 5 bases for V and 2 bases for J; bases not matched to a gene: 5. The CDR3 DNA is TGTGCCAGCAGCCCCGGACAGGGCACTGGAAACACCATATATTTT. Translating it yields CASSPGQGTGNTIYF.

J is TRBJ1-1 and V is TRBV4-1; D is unresolved. V gave up 0 bases and J gave up 3 bases, with 5 bases separating them. CDR1 is MGHRA, CDR2 YSYEKL, per germline. There are 13 residues in the CDR3. CDR3 sequence: CASSQDRDTEAFF. DNA of the CDR3: TGCGCCAGCAGCCAAGATCGGGACACTGAAGCTTTCTTT.

The chain is built from TRBV4-1 and TRBJ1-1; TRBD1 is a possible D gene (5 bases). The CDR3 extends over 16 amino acids. Germline V gene lookup returns CDR1 MGHRA and CDR2 YSYEKL. V gave up 4 bases and J gave up 5 bases, with 20 bases separating them. CDR3 in DNA: TGCGCCAGCAGCCCCCGTTTCTCGGGGGAACGGACTGAAGCTTTCTTT. This codes for CASSPRFSGERTEAFF.

This clone was seen only once. The CDR3, as DNA: TGCGCCAGCAGTGTCGGGAGAACCTACAATGAGCAGTTCTTC. It encodes CASSVGRTYNEQFF. The genes are TRBV10-2 and TRBJ2-1; TRBD2 might be the D (6 bases). V dropped 4 bases and J dropped 2 bases, with 9 bases sitting between them. The CDR3 is made up of 14 amino acids. Germline V lookup: CDR1 WSHSY, CDR2 SAAADI.

This chain uses TRBV11-2 with TRBJ1-5, with a weak D call TRBD1 (5 bases). This CDR3 has 13 residues. From germline, CDR1 is SGHAT and CDR2 FQNNGV. Trimming removed 4 bases from V and 6 bases from J, with 10 bases in between. The CDR3 here is CASSSGLSQPQHF. The CDR3 DNA is TGTGCCAGCAGCTCAGGGCTCAGTCAGCCCCAGCATTTT.

This chain links TRBV7-9 with TRBJ2-1; D ambiguous. V was clipped by 5 bases and J by 8 bases, with 16 bases between them. The length of the CDR3 is 14 residues. Germline values: CDR1 SEHNR, CDR2 FQNEAQ (reference sequence). For the CDR3, the DNA is TGTGCCAGCAGCCCTATCGTCCACGTGGATGAGCAGTTCTTC. Protein sequence: CASSPIVHVDEQFF.

V usage is TRBV7-2 and J usage is TRBJ2-5; no definite D call. Germline V gene data show CDR1 as SGHTA and CDR2 as FQGNSA. CDR3 length: 15 residues. Trimming shortened V by 3 bases and J by 5 bases, and 16 bases separated the two germline ends. CDR3 coding DNA: TGTGCCAGCAGCTTCTCGGAACAGTCCTTCGAGACCCAGTACTTC. Its translation is CASSFSEQSFETQYF.

The chain joins TRBV7-2 to TRBJ2-5; perhaps D is TRBD1 or TRBD2 (6 bases each). Germline CDR1 and CDR2: SGHTA and FQGNSA. The CDR3 covers 15 residues. Deletions cut 6 bases from V and 5 bases from J, with 19 bases between. CDR3 sequence (DNA): TGTGCCAGCAGTCCCTTCCCGGGGGCCGCGGAGACCCAGTACTTC. Protein: CASSPFPGAAETQYF.

This clone appeared a few times. The CDR3 is CSVEDGGLADMTYEQYF. The DNA of the CDR3 is TGCAGCGTTGAAGACGGAGGACTAGCGGATATGACCTACGAGCAGTACTTC. The chain couples TRBV29-1 to TRBJ2-7; 10 bases agree with TRBD2. Unmatched junction bases numbered 10, after V lost 0 bases and J lost 2 bases. The CDR3 is 17 residues long. CDR1 is SQVTM and CDR2 is ANQGSEA in the germline V gene.

The genes are TRBV27 and TRBJ2-7; TRBD2 matches 9 bases. The CDR3 loop spans 15 amino acids. Germline V lookup: CDR1 MNHEY, CDR2 SMNVEV (reference sequence). With V trimmed by 6 bases and J by 0 bases, 6 bases remained unmatched. CDR3: CASRAGGRLSYEQYF. The CDR3 DNA reads as TGTGCCAGCAGAGCGGGAGGCCGTCTCTCCTACGAGCAGTACTTC.

The V gene is TRBV10-1, the J gene TRBJ2-1; no reliable D call. The CDR3 loop spans 15 amino acids. V dropped 11 bases and J dropped 6 bases, with 23 bases sitting between them. CDR1 WNHNN and CDR2 SYGVQD come from the germline V gene (reference sequence). The CDR3 reads CAGIAVGRSSNEQFF. CDR3 bases: TGCGCCGGTATAGCCGTCGGAAGATCTTCCAATGAGCAGTTCTTC.

V gene TRBV10-3 combines with J gene TRBJ2-5, with 14 bases fitting TRBD2. CDR1 and CDR2 (germline): ENHRY, SYGVKD. Trimming at V came to 6 bases and at J to 5 bases, leaving 14 bases not matched to a gene. The length of the CDR3 is 18 residues. The CDR3: CAIRPGLAGEGPRETQYF. CDR3 sequence (DNA): TGTGCCATCAGACCGGGACTAGCGGGAGAGGGCCCCCGGGAGACCCAGTACTTC.